This paragraph reports one TCR beta chain. This clonotype was counted many times. Its antigen is not yet known. Base-call qualities are not available, and no considerably larger clone is one nucleotide away. This sample is part of a study of patients with pleural tuberculosis (dated by TCRdb to the mid-2010s). The CDR3 starts with the cysteine, ends with the phenylalanine, and has 14 residues. The sequence is cut down to CDR3 DNA, 42 bases in frame from base 1. V is clipped by 1 base and J by 4 bases, and the sequence between their germline boundaries is 10 bases long. CDR1 and CDR2 are drawn from the germline V gene: SGHVS, FNYEAQ. TCRdb records Illumina Genome Analyzer IIx as the sequencer. The public reads were quality trimmed at Q25 with fastp and then assembled into clones with MiXCR by TCRdb, keeping productive beta chains. Rows with one shared CDR3 protein collapse into an entry with the most common genes and DNA. In all, the sample holds just under 30,000 distinct CDR3 sequences, and over 15% of those were seen once. The top ten hold 3.5% to 4.5% of the sample.

The receptor chain draws on TRBV7-6 and TRBJ1-1; the D region possibly corresponds to TRBD1 (5 bases align). This sequence was found in a human donor with pleural tuberculosis. Specimen: peripheral blood. The DNA sequence follows: TGTGCCAGCAGCTTAGACGGTAGGGGCACTGAAGCTTTCTTT. Its protein product is CASSLDGRGTEAFF.